This T cell receptor (beta chain) was documented in a study of OX40 agonist ivuxolimab in advanced cancers. Study-level information: Each patient was given ivuxolimab into a vein every 2 weeks, at 0.01 to 10 mg/kg. The study's findings and limits: The investigators did not determine what antigen specificity the expanded peripheral T cells had.

A note on this clone: Its specificity is not known.

CDR1 SGHDT and CDR2 YYEEEE come from the germline V gene. The CDR3 is made up of 15 amino acids. V lost 0 bases, J lost 5 bases, and 7 bases stayed unmatched. Clones were read by immunoSEQ multiplex PCR, and TCRdb kept only the in-frame ones, dropping some. The sample has 100,000 or so clones, about 96% seen once. The V call is TRBV5-6, the J call TRBJ2-5; 7 nucleotides agree with TRBD1. The sequences come from CD4+ or CD8+ T cells sorted from blood, collected in a trial of the OX40 agonist ivuxolimab. The TCR was taken from an adult with an advanced solid tumor such as melanoma, head and neck, liver or kidney cancer. The CDR3 DNA is TGTGCCAGCAGCTTGGTTAGGGGGCGAGGGGAGACCCAGTACTTC. Protein sequence: CASSLVRGRGETQYF.